The following is a T cell receptor (beta chain) sequence with its context. There are 15 residues in the CDR3. J gave up 3 bases and V 6 bases, and 5 bases lay outside the gene matches. Germline V CDR1 and CDR2: LNHNV, YYDKDF (reference sequence). The record originates from a study of blood T cell repertoires in COVID-19. Study context: COVID-19 samples collected from the United States, Italy and Spain covered acute and convalescent phases. From T cells, B-cell-depleted T cells, or PBMCs came the material, which was cDNA or gDNA.

Source study methods: Estimation of nucleated cell counts was performed using reference gene primer amplification. The repertoire was sequenced with immunoSEQ multiplex PCR; TCRdb's copy has only in-frame clones and lacks some. D and trimming come from the DNA, and the V and J calls and clone size come from that table. This sample has around 57,000 clones, with over 75% found just once. The gene calls are TRBV15 and TRBJ2-1; 10 nucleotides line up with TRBD1. Sequences were obtained from peripheral blood. The origin of this receptor is a human donor in a cohort sampled during active COVID-19. The CDR3 coding sequence is TGTGCCACCAGAGGGACAGGGGAAAGCTACAATGAGCAGTTCTTC. Translating gives CATRGTGESYNEQFF.